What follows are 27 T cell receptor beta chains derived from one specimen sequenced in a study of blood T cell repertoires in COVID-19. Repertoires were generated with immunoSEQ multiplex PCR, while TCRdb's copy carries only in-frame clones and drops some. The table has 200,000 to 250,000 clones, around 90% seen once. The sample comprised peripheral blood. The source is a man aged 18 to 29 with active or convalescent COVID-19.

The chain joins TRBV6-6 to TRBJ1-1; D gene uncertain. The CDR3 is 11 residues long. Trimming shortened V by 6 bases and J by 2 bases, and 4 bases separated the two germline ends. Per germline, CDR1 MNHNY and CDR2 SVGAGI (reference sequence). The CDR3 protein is CASSSNTEAFF. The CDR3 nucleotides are TGTGCCAGCAGCAGTAACACTGAAGCTTTCTTT.

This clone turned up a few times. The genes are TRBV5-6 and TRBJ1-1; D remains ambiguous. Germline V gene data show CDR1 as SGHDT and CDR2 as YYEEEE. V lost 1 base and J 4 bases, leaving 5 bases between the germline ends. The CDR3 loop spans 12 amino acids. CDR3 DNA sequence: TGTGCCAGCAGCTTGCGGGGCACTGAAGCTTTCTTT. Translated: CASSLRGTEAFF.

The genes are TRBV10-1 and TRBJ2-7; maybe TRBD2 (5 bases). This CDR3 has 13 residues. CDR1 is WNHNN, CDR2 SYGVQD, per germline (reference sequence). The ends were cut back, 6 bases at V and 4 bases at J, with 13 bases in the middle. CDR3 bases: TGCGCCAGCAGCGAGAACCCGGGATACGAGCAGTACTTC. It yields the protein CASSENPGYEQYF.

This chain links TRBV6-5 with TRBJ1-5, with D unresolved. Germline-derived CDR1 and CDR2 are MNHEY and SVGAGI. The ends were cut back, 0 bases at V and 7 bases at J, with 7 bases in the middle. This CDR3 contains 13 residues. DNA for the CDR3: TGTGCCAGCAGTTACTCTATCTCCCAGCCCCAGCATTTT. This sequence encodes CASSYSISQPQHF.

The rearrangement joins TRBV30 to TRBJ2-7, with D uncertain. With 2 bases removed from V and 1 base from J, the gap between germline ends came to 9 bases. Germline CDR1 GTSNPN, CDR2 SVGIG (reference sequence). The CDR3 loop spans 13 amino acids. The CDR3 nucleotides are TGTGCCTGGAGTTTTGGCAAGTCCTACGAGCAGTACTTC. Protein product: CAWSFGKSYEQYF.

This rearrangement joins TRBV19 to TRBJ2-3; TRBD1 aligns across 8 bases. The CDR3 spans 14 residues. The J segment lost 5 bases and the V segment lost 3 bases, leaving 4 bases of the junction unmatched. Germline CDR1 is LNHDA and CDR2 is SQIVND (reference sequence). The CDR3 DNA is TGTGCCAGTAGTATCGGACAGGGCGTAGATACGCAGTATTTT. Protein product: CASSIGQGVDTQYF.

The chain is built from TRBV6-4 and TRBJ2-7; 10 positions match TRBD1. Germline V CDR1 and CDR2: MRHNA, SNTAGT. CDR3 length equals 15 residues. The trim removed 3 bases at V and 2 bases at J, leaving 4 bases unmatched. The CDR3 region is CASSEGTGVTYEQYF. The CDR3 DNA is TGTGCCAGCAGTGAGGGGACAGGGGTGACCTACGAGCAGTACTTC.

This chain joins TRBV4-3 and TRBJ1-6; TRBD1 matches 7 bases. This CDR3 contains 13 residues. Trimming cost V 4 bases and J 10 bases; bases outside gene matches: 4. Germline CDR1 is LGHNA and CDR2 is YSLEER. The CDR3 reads CASSLQGDSPLHF. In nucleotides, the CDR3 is TGCGCCAGCAGCCTCCAGGGGGACTCACCCCTCCACTTT.

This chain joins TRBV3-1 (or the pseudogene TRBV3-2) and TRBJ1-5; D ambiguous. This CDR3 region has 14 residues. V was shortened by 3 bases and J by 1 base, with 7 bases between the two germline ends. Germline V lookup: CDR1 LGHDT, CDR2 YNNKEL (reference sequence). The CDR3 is CASSHRSSNQPQHF. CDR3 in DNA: TGTGCCAGCAGCCACCGGTCGAGCAATCAGCCCCAGCATTTT.

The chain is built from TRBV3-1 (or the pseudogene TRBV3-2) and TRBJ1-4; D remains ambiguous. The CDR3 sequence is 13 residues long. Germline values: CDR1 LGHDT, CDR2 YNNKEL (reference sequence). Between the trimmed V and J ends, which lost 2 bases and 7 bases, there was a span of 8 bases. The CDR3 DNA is TGTGCCAGCAGCCAATTTGCCGGTGAAAAACTGTTTTTT. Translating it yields CASSQFAGEKLFF.

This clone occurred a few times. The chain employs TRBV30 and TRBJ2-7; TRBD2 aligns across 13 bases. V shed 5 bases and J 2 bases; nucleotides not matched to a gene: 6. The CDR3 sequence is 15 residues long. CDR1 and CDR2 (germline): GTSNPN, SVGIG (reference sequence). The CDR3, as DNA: TGTGCCTGGGGACTAGCGGGAGCAAGCACCTACGAGCAGTACTTC. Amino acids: CAWGLAGASTYEQYF. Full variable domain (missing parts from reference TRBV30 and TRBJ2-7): SQTIHQWPATLVQPVGSPLSLECTVEGTSNPNLYWYRQAAGRGLQLLFYSVGIGQISSEVPQNLSASRPQDRQFILSSKKLLLSDSGFYLCAWGLAGASTYEQYFGPGTRLTVT.

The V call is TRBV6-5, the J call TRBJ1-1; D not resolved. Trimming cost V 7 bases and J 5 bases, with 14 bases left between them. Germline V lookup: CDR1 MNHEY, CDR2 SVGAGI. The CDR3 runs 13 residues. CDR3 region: CASTSFGVTEAFF. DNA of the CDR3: TGTGCCAGCACCAGTTTCGGAGTTACTGAAGCTTTCTTT.

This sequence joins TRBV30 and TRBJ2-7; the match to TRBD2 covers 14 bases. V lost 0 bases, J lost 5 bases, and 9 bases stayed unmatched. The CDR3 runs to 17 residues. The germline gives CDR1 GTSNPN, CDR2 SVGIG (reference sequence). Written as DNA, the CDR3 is TGTGCCTGGAGTGTAAGGGAGACTAGCGGGAGGGCGAACGAGCAGTACTTC. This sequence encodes CAWSVRETSGRANEQYF.

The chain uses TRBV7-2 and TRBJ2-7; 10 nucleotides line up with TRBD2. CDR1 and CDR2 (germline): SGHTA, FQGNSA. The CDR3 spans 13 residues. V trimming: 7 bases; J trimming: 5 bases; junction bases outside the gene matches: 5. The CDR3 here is CASTSGRAHEQYF. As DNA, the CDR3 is TGTGCCAGCACCAGCGGGAGGGCCCACGAGCAGTACTTC.

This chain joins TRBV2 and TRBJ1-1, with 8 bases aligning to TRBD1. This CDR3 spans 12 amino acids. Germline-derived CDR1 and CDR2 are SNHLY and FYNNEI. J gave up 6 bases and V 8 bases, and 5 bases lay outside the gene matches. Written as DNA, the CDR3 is TGTGCCAGCGGGTCAGGGGGCGCTGAAGCTTTCTTT. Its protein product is CASGSGGAEAFF.

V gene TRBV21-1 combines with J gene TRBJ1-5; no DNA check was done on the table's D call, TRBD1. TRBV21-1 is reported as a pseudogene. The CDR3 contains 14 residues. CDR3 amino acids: CASNPRGTFQPQHF. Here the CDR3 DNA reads TGTGCCAGCAACCCCAGGGGGACGTTTCAGCCCCAGCATTTT.

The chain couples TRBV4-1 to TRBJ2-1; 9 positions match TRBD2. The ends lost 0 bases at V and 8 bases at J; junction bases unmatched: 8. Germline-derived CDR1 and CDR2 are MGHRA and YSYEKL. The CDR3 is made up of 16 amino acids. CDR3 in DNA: TGCGCCAGCAGCCAAGAAGCGGGAGGAGCGGGTTATGAGCAGTTCTTC. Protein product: CASSQEAGGAGYEQFF.

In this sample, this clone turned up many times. CDR3 in amino acids: CASSLAGAMNTEAFF. In DNA form, the CDR3 reads TGCGCCAGCAGCTTGGCAGGGGCCATGAACACTGAAGCTTTCTTT. The V call is TRBV5-1, the J call TRBJ1-1; D is possibly TRBD1 (6 bases). Germline CDR1 SGHRS, CDR2 YFSETQ. This CDR3 spans 15 amino acids. Trimming stripped 0 bases from V and 0 bases from J, with 9 bases between.

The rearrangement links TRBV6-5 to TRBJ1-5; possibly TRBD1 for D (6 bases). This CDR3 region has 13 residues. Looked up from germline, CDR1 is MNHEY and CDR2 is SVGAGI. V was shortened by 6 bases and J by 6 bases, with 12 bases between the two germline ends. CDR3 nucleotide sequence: TGTGCCAGCAGCGTTACAGGGTTTCAGCCCCAGCATTTT. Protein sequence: CASSVTGFQPQHF.

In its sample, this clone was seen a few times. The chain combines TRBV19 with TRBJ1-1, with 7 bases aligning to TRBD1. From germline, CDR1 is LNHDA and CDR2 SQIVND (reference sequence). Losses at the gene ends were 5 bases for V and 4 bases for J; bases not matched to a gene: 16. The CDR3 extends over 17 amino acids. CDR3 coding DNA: TGTGCCAGTAGTTCCATGGACAGGTCACGAGTTGGCACTGAAGCTTTCTTT. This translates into CASSSMDRSRVGTEAFF.

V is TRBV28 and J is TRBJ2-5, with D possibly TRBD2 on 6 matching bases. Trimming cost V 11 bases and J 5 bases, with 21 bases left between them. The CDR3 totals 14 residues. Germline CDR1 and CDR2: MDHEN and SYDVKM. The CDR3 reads CAGSGEPGKETQYF. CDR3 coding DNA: TGTGCCGGTAGCGGTGAGCCGGGAAAGGAGACCCAGTACTTC.

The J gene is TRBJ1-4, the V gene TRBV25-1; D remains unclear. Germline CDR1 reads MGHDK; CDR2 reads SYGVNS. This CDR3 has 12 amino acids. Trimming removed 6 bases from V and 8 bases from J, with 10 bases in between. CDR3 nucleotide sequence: TGTGCCAGCAGAGCCTCACAGGAAAAACTGTTTTTT. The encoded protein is CASRASQEKLFF.

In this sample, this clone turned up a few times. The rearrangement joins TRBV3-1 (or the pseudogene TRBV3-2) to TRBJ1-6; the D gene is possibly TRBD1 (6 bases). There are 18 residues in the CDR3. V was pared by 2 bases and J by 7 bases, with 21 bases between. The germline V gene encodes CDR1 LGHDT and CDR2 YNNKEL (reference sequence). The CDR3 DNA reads TGTGCCAGCAGCCAACCGGTCAGGGGTAGGATCTTGAATTCACCCCTCCACTTT. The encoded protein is CASSQPVRGRILNSPLHF.

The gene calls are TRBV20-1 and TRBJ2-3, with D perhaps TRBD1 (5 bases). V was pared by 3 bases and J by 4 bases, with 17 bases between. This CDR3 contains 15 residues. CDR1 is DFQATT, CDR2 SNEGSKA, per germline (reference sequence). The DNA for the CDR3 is TGCAGTGCTAGTTCAGGTGGCAGGGCCCCAGATACGCAGTATTTT. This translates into CSASSGGRAPDTQYF.

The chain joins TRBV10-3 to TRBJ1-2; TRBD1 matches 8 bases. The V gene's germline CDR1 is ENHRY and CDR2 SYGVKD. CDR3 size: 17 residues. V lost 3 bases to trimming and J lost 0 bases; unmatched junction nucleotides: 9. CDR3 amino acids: CAISDSGQGLANYGYTF. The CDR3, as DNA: TGTGCCATCAGTGACTCCGGACAGGGCTTAGCTAACTATGGCTACACCTTC.

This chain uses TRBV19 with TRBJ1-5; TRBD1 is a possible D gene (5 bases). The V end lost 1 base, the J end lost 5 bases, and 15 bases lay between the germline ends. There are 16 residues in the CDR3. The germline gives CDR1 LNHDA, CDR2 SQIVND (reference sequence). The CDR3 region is CASSIGFTQGYQPQHF. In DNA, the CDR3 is TGTGCCAGTAGTATAGGTTTTACGCAGGGCTATCAGCCCCAGCATTTT.

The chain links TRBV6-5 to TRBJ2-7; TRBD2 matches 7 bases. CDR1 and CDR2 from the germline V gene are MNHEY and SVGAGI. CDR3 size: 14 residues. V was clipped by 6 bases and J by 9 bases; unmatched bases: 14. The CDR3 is CASSGLVMGQVQYF. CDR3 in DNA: TGTGCCAGCAGCGGACTAGTTATGGGGCAGGTGCAGTACTTC.